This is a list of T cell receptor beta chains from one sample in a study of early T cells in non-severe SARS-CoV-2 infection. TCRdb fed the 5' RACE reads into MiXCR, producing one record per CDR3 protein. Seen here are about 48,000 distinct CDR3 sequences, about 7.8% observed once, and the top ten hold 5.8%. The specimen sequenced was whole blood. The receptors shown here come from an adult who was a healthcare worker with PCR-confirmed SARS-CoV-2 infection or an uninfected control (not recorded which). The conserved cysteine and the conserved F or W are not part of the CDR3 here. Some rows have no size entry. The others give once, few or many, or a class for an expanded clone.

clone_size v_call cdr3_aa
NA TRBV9 ASSRRQMDSEQY
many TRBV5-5 ASNWDGRNTDTQY
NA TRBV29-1 SGFYSTEAF
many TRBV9 ASSAWGFTDTQY
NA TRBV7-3 ASSSPITSGTGKNIQY
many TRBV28 ASSLSRGRYSNQPQH
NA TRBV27 ASSGTGWGETQY
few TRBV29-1 SGLGNHNEQF
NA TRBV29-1 SVEDDRFSGNTIY
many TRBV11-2 ASSPRLATNTGELF
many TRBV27 ASSFPPPRPDTQY
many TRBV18 ASSPRDTGELF
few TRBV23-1 ARGPARTGKKLF
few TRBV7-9 ASNSALRGNTEAF
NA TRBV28 ASSQTGIKLLAKNIQY
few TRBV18 ASSPGTADEQY
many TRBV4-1 ASSQDPGIAEAF
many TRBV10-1 ASSTNGELF
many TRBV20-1 RPAGQGNYGYT
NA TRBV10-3 AISDGTGLDTQY
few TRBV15 ATSRVAGPNEKLF
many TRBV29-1 SVRYNEQF
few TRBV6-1 ASGYGTERTDTQY
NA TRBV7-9 ASSLGRSTLAKNIQY
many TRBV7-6 ASSLVVATGELF
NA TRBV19 ASRGGNIQY
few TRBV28 ASTQGGELF
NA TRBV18 ASSPPGVETQY
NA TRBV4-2 ASSQDGLRDGYT